These 9 T cell receptor beta chains were all obtained from the same sample, sequenced in a study of T cell responses to AZD1222 COVID-19 vaccine. Generated by immunoSEQ multiplex PCR, the TCRdb table keeps only in-frame clones and is missing some. The repertoire consists of 99,000 or so clones, with nearly 90% occurring once and the leading ten covering approximately 3%. Here the sequenced sample was peripheral blood, taken on day 0 of AZD1222 vaccination. The receptors derive from an adult in good health.

This chain links TRBV18 with TRBJ2-1; D remains unclear. The CDR3 totals 12 residues. The V gene's germline CDR1 is KGHSH and CDR2 LQKENI. Trimming shortened V by 3 bases and J by 3 bases, and 3 bases separated the two germline ends. This chain's CDR3 is CASSPRYNEQFF. DNA of the CDR3: TGTGCCAGCTCACCTCGCTACAATGAGCAGTTCTTC.

This chain connects TRBV4-2 to TRBJ1-2, with 7 bases that match TRBD1. Trimming removed 2 bases from V and 6 bases from J; junction bases left unmatched: 9. The length of the CDR3 is 15 residues. Per germline, CDR1 LGHNA and CDR2 YNFKEQ. This CDR3 reads CASSQPGQLADGYTF. DNA of the CDR3: TGTGCCAGCAGCCAACCGGGACAGTTGGCGGATGGCTACACCTTC.

V gene TRBV7-2 combines with J gene TRBJ2-3; tentatively, D is TRBD1 (6 bases). The CDR3 sequence is 15 residues long. Germline V gene lookup returns CDR1 SGHTA and CDR2 FQGNSA. The germline V and J ends were trimmed by 4 bases and 3 bases, with 14 bases remaining between them. The CDR3 is CASSWLTGSTDTQYF. For the CDR3, the DNA is TGTGCCAGCAGCTGGCTGACAGGATCAACAGATACGCAGTATTTT. The full variable domain, with the rest looked up from reference TRBV7-2 and TRBJ2-3, is GAGVSQSPSNKVTEKGKDVELRCDPISGHTALYWYRQSLGQGLEFLIYFQGNSAPDKSGLPSDRFSAERTGGSVSTLTIQRTQQEDSAVYLCASSWLTGSTDTQYFGPGTRLTVL.

The chain couples TRBV5-4 to TRBJ2-7, with TRBD1 matching over 7 bases. V shed 0 bases and J 7 bases; nucleotides not matched to a gene: 1. The CDR3 is 12 residues long. Looked up from germline, CDR1 is SGHNT and CDR2 is YYREEE (reference sequence). The chain's CDR3 is CASSLGQGEQYF. The CDR3, as DNA: TGTGCCAGCAGCTTGGGACAGGGTGAGCAGTACTTC.

This sequence joins TRBV7-9 and TRBJ1-4; a possible D gene is TRBD1 (5 bases). The V end was cut by 5 bases, the J end by 8 bases, with 18 bases between. CDR1 and CDR2 from the germline V gene are SEHNR and FQNEAQ (reference sequence). The CDR3 covers 15 residues. The CDR3 DNA reads as TGTGCCAGCAGCCGAACTGGGACTGAGGGGGAAAAACTGTTTTTT. It translates to CASSRTGTEGEKLFF. Variable domain in full (rest from reference TRBV7-9 and TRBJ1-4): DTGVSQNPRHKITKRGQNVTFRCDPISEHNRLYWYRQTLGQGPEFLTYFQNEAQLEKSRLLSDRFSAERPKGSFSTLEIQRTEQGDSAMYLCASSRTGTEGEKLFFGSGTQLSVL.

V usage is TRBV11-2 and J usage is TRBJ2-1, with 9 bases lining up with TRBD1. Germline CDR1 and CDR2: SGHAT and FQNNGV. This CDR3 comprises 18 residues. The J segment lost 6 bases and the V segment lost 1 base, leaving 13 bases of the junction unmatched. The chain's CDR3 is CASSLAHRGQGFANEQFF. Here the CDR3 DNA reads TGTGCCAGCAGCTTAGCCCACCGGGGACAGGGATTTGCCAATGAGCAGTTCTTC.

This clone showed up just once. The chain combines TRBV7-2 with TRBJ1-1; no definite D call. Trimming removed 3 bases from V and 1 base from J, with 6 bases in between. CDR3 size: 13 residues. Looked up from germline, CDR1 is SGHTA and CDR2 is FQGNSA. CDR3 protein: CASSLMENTEAFF. The CDR3 region has the DNA TGTGCCAGCAGCTTGATGGAGAACACTGAAGCTTTCTTT. The full variable domain, rest sourced from reference TRBV7-2 and TRBJ1-1, is GAGVSQSPSNKVTEKGKDVELRCDPISGHTALYWYRQSLGQGLEFLIYFQGNSAPDKSGLPSDRFSAERTGGSVSTLTIQRTQQEDSAVYLCASSLMENTEAFFGQGTRLTVV.

This chain uses TRBV15 with TRBJ1-1; 8 bases map to TRBD1. Germline loops: CDR1 LNHNV, CDR2 YYDKDF (reference sequence). Germline trimming cut 4 bases from V and 4 bases from J; bases unmatched to any gene: 8. This CDR3 contains 15 residues. CDR3 region: CATSKMGTGGTEAFF. DNA for the CDR3: TGTGCCACCAGCAAGATGGGTACAGGGGGCACTGAAGCTTTCTTT. Together with reference TRBV15 and TRBJ1-1, the CDR3 gives the full variable domain: DAMVIQNPRYQVTQFGKPVTLSCSQTLNHNVMYWYQQKSSQAPKLLFHYYDKDFNNEADTPDNFQSRRPNTSFCFLDIRSPGLGDTAMYLCATSKMGTGGTEAFFGQGTRLTVV.

V usage is TRBV2 and J usage is TRBJ2-2; weak D call: TRBD1 (6 bases). Between the trimmed V and J ends, which lost 6 bases and 0 bases, there was a span of 11 bases. Germline V gene data show CDR1 as SNHLY and CDR2 as FYNNEI. The CDR3 sequence is 15 residues long. The CDR3 region is CASRPGHTNTGELFF. For the CDR3, the DNA is TGTGCCAGCAGGCCGGGACACACGAACACCGGGGAGCTGTTTTTT. Full variable domain (outside the CDR3, taken from reference TRBV2 and TRBJ2-2): EPEVTQTPSHQVTQMGQEVILRCVPISNHLYFYWYRQILGQKVEFLVSFYNNEISEKSEIFDDQFSVERPDGSNFTLKIRSTKLEDSAMYFCASRPGHTNTGELFFGEGSRLTVL.